This TCR beta chain was found in a study of shared clonotypes between healthy human individuals (dated by TCRdb to the early 2020s). Some background on the complete study: Three men and two women, aged 18 to 49 years, made up the cohort. For each donor, three plates each were used for CD4 naive and CD4 memory, two plates were used for CD8 naive, and one plate was used for CD8 memory. Blood TCR repertoires of five healthy adults were deeply sequenced to estimate repertoire size and the extent of clonotype sharing between individuals. Libraries were prepared and TCR repertoires were sequenced by different laboratories using diverse techniques, in order to increase sequencing depth and limit assay-specific biases. Per donor, leukapheresis produced somewhere between about 0.9 and 9.5 billion PBMCs.

On this clone itself: This receptor's antigen is unknown. Base qualities were left out, and no much larger clone turns up one base away.

Donors were healthy HIV-negative adults with no recently reported acute infections or vaccinations. Only Caucasian adults living in Nashville, Tennessee, USA were represented among the donors. CD4+ T cells were enriched through magnetic negative selection, after which naive cells were positively selected on CD45RA and the remaining negative fraction served as the memory subset. After blood collection by leukapheresis, PBMCs were isolated using Ficoll-Histopaque density gradient centrifugation and then cryopreserved in the vapor phase of liquid nitrogen. Analytical flow cytometry was used to check the purity and quantity of every magnetically sorted T cell population. Genomic DNA was isolated from every sorted fraction and measured by UV absorbance on a Nanodrop 2000c. CDR1 and CDR2, per the germline V gene, are MNHNS and SASEGT. Its CDR3 holds 15 amino acids, cysteine through phenylalanine. Only CDR3 DNA is held: 45 bases, read in frame from base 1. From V the trimming removes 5 bases and from J it removes 12 bases, while the gene matches leave 16 bases of the junction unaccounted for.

The study at large found these results: Across a few donors, approximately 4.6% of naive CD4, 3% to 4% of naive CD8, 2.3% of memory CD4, and around 0.4% of memory CD8 clonotypes were shared. Compared with non-shared clonotypes, clonotypes shared by all four sorted-subset donors had higher generation probabilities. Sampling was restricted to blood, and TCR repertoires in tissues likely differ from the TCR repertoires found in blood. Naive subsets generally had larger estimated clonotype richness than memory subsets. The small number of donors limited the genetic and exposure-history diversity represented. Incomplete sequencing was indicated by rarefaction of sorted-subset datasets, despite the large sequencing depth. Pairwise subsampling indicated that sequencing depth was expected to affect the degree of clonotype sharing among donors.

Using the deep immunoSEQ assay, TCR CDR3 regions were amplified from genomic DNA by multiplex PCR. Extracted genomic DNA from each cell subset was spread evenly across all wells of several immunoSEQ 96-well plates, with each plate serving as a replicate. Each replicate PCR for sorted subsets received roughly 0.2 ug genomic DNA, equal to roughly 33,000 T cell genomes. Purified libraries were quantified with a Qubit 3.0 fluorometer, sized on a Bioanalyzer 2100, and re-quantified with the KAPA Library Quantification kit. Every immunoSEQ 96-well plate was sequenced on a dedicated single-read 150-cycle Illumina NextSeq 550 flow cell. In the source study's methods: Because only junctional sequences without quality scores were contained in the immunoSEQ output, filtering matching that applied to full-length reads could not be performed. To assign V/J genes and CDR3, sequences were annotated using PyIR, a Python wrapper for IgBLAST v1.9, with IMGT germline references. Reads were filtered out if the reads had weak V/J assignments (E-value above 1e-6), no CDR3, stop codons, out-of-frame junctions, or ambiguous translated residues. V3J clonotypes were defined by identical inferred V gene, J gene, and CDR3 amino acid sequence. Percentage overlap between repertoires was calculated by dividing the number of shared unique clonotypes by the size of the smaller repertoire. Repertoire richness was assessed with RTK rarefaction, the Chao1 estimator, and Recon v2.1 estimates of unobserved clonotypes. Generation probabilities for all TCRbeta clonotypes obtained by the gDNA method from four donors were computed using OLGA. TCRdb provides this immuneACCESS table in a form limited to in-frame rearrangements. Some clones are lacking; in checked studies, under half of them reflect an unresolved V gene, and why the rest are absent is not known. V, J and clone size reflect that table, while D and trimming were determined from the DNA. The sample has over 950,000 clones on record, approximately 77% of them singletons. Of the sample, 0.89% is held by the ten largest clones.

The chain couples TRBV6-1 to TRBJ2-1, with 7 middle bases fitting TRBD1. The TCR sequence derives from a man between 18 and 35 years old in good health. Some clones in this sample may be carry-over from other donors' samples. Source material: memory CD4+ T cells from PBMCs. The meaning of the sample's cell subset or site label: CD45RA-negative fraction. The CDR3 protein sequence reads: CASSTVGQIGLWQFF. The nucleotide sequence reads TGTGCCAGCAGTACGGTGGGACAGATCGGCCTGTGGCAGTTCTTC.